This T cell receptor beta chain was sequenced in a study of human T cells and chemical hapten exposure. This sample's time point: patch test 1, 2 weeks after DPC sensitization. Indicated treatment: therapeutic diphenylcyclopropenone sensitization with weekly scalp DPC. V lost 0 bases to trimming and J lost 0 bases, with 15 bases between them. The length of the CDR3 is 19 residues. Germline loops: CDR1 ENHRY, CDR2 SYGVKD. TCRdb ran MiXCR on the RACE reads and lists one entry per CDR3 protein. The repertoire holds under 200,000 distinct CDR3 sequences, about 14% seen once, with less than 2% in the top ten.

The chain combines TRBV10-3 with TRBJ2-6; D is undetermined. The clonotype comes from a woman in her thirties with alopecia areata. Some clones in this sample may be carry-over from other donors' samples. The sequencing used whole blood, collected in connection with sensitization to the hapten diphenylcyclopropenone (DPC). The chain's CDR3 is CAISESLQMPGSGANVLTF. The CDR3 coding sequence is TGTGCCATCAGTGAGTCGCTACAGATGCCTGGCTCTGGGGCCAACGTCCTGACTTTC.